Shown below are 8 T cell receptor beta chains from a single sample sequenced in a study of blood T cell repertoires in COVID-19. Libraries were prepared by immunoSEQ multiplex PCR; TCRdb keeps only in-frame clonotypes and omits some of them. Among about 350,000 clones listed, approximately 91% were seen once. Source material: PBMCs or T cells enriched from blood (not recorded which). The receptors derive from a woman aged 25 to 39 who had been exposed to COVID-19.

J is TRBJ2-3 and V is TRBV12-3 or TRBV12-4; D is unclear. This CDR3 spans 13 amino acids. Trimming removed 3 bases from V and 0 bases from J, with 4 bases in between. The CDR3 DNA is TGTGCCAGCAGTTTCGTAAGCACAGATACGCAGTATTTT. Its protein is CASSFVSTDTQYF.

This sequence joins TRBV19 and TRBJ1-1, with 10 bases aligning to TRBD1. The CDR3 is 15 amino acids. Germline V gives CDR1 LNHDA, CDR2 SQIVND (reference sequence). V shed 3 bases and J 5 bases; nucleotides not matched to a gene: 6. The chain's CDR3 is CASSIPTGGWTEAFF. In DNA form, the CDR3 reads TGTGCCAGTAGTATCCCGACAGGGGGCTGGACTGAAGCTTTCTTT.

The chain uses TRBV30 and TRBJ2-7, with TRBD2 identical over 8 bases. J lost 2 bases, V lost 4 bases, and 1 base had no gene match. The CDR3 contains 12 residues. CDR1 is GTSNPN and CDR2 is SVGIG in the germline V gene (reference sequence). CDR3 amino acids: CAWKLAAYEQYF. CDR3 DNA sequence: TGTGCCTGGAAACTAGCGGCCTACGAGCAGTACTTC.

J is TRBJ1-5 and V is TRBV19, with TRBD1 matching over 8 bases. Germline V CDR1 and CDR2: LNHDA, SQIVND (reference sequence). This CDR3 comprises 20 residues. The trim removed 1 base at V and 1 base at J, leaving 15 bases unmatched. The CDR3 protein is CASSIVGGQVHRASNQPQHF. The CDR3 DNA follows: TGTGCCAGTAGTATAGTAGGGGGACAGGTCCACCGTGCGAGCAATCAGCCCCAGCATTTT.

J is TRBJ1-2 and V is TRBV6-2 or TRBV6-3; weak D call: TRBD1 (5 bases). This CDR3 is 15 amino acids long. Germline V CDR1 and CDR2: MNHEY, SVGEGT. V dropped 0 bases and J dropped 8 bases, with 16 bases sitting between them. CDR3 in amino acids: CASSYSHGRVSGYTF. DNA of the CDR3: TGTGCCAGCAGTTACTCGCATGGCAGGGTAAGCGGCTACACCTTC.

This clone has just one count. The gene calls are TRBV7-6 and TRBJ2-7; D may be TRBD2 (6 bases). The CDR3 loop spans 16 amino acids. Trimming stripped 1 base from V and 2 bases from J, with 15 bases between. CDR1 is SGHVS and CDR2 is FNYEAQ in the germline V gene. CDR3 in DNA: TGTGCCAGCAGCTTAGGGGTCCCTAGCGCAGCCTACGAGCAGTACTTC. Translation: CASSLGVPSAAYEQYF.

This clone was picked up one time. The chain has TRBV5-1 and TRBJ2-1; 10 bases map to TRBD2. The CDR3 has 13 residues. Germline V gene data show CDR1 as SGHRS and CDR2 as YFSETQ. Trimming removed 4 bases from V and 10 bases from J; junction bases left unmatched: 5. In DNA form, the CDR3 reads TGCGCCAGCAGCAGAGCGGGAGGGGAGGAGCAGTTCTTC. It encodes CASSRAGGEEQFF.

In the case of this clone: One end of the junction is discordant with germline, which a read error may explain. The J gene is TRBJ2-1, the V gene TRBV12-3 or TRBV12-4, with 7 nucleotides matching TRBD2. This CDR3 contains 13 residues. The CDR3 region has the DNA TGTGCCAGCAGTCTAGCGGAGTACAATGAGCAGTTCTTC. Translation gives CASSLAEYNEQFF.